This is a list of T cell receptor beta chains from one sample in a study of PD-L1 blockade in urothelial cancer. Assay: immunoSEQ multiplex PCR; the TCRdb copy retains only in-frame clones and omits some. Seen here are 14,000 to 15,000 clones, 88% observed once, and the top ten hold approximately 16%. The sample in question was PBMCs, obtained around atezolizumab (anti-PD-L1) treatment. These receptors all come from a man between 65 and 80 years old with urothelial cancer. The CDR3 runs from the conserved cysteine through the conserved F or W. The D gene is left open where the match is weak. The size of a clone is reported for some rows only, either as once, few or many, or as a class for expanded clones.

V	size	length	D	J	DNA	CDR3
TRBV2	NA	14	TRBD2	TRBJ2-1	TGTGCCAGCATGGGCGGGGGGGTTATGTATGAGCAGTTCTTC	CASMGGGVMYEQFF
TRBV9	NA	14	TRBD1	TRBJ2-7	TGTGCCAGCAGCGTGGGACAGGGGGGGCACGAGCAGTACTTC	CASSVGQGGHEQYF
TRBV29-1	NA	14	TRBD2	TRBJ2-1	TGCAGCGCCCAAAGACTAGCGGGGGGTGATGAGCAGTTCTTC	CSAQRLAGGDEQFF
TRBV27	NA	14	TRBD1	TRBJ1-2	TGTGCCAGCAGTCTGAAGGGGGCGTCCTATGGCTACACCTTC	CASSLKGASYGYTF
TRBV7-9	NA	15	NA	TRBJ1-2	TGTGCCAGCAGCTTAGAAAGGGGTGGTTACTATGGCTACACCTTC	CASSLERGGYYGYTF
TRBV7-8	NA	15	TRBD2	TRBJ2-3	TGTGCCAGCAGCGAGCGGGGCGGACACACAGATACGCAGTATTTT	CASSERGGHTDTQYF
TRBV30	once	13	NA	TRBJ2-7	TGTGCCTGGGGGCACCTGCTCGACAACGAGCAGTACTTC	CAWGHLLDNEQYF
TRBV6-4	NA	17	TRBD1	TRBJ2-2	TGTGCCAGCAGTGACTCATGGAGACAGGGTGGTACCGGGGAGCTGTTTTTT	CASSDSWRQGGTGELFF
TRBV7-9	NA	17	NA	TRBJ1-5	TGTGCCAGCAGCTTATGGGATGGGGGGAAATTCAATCAGCCCCAGCATTTT	CASSLWDGGKFNQPQHF
TRBV4-1	few	13	NA	TRBJ1-2	TGCGCCAGCAGAAGGGACACCGACTATGGCTACACCTTC	CASRRDTDYGYTF
TRBV2	NA	14	NA	TRBJ2-1	TGTGCCAGCAGTGACCCTCGAACGAGCAATGAGCAGTTCTTC	CASSDPRTSNEQFF
TRBV4-2	NA	15	NA	TRBJ1-5	TGTGCCAGCAGCCCGCAGGGAATCCCAAGTCAGCCCCAGCATTTT	CASSPQGIPSQPQHF
TRBV11-1	NA	16	NA	TRBJ1-1	TGTGCCAGCAGCTTAGCAGAGGGACTTCCGAACACTGAAGCTTTCTTT	CASSLAEGLPNTEAFF
TRBV10-1	NA	15	NA	TRBJ1-2	TGCGCCAGCAACACCAACAGGACACCGTACTATGGCTACACCTTC	CASNTNRTPYYGYTF
TRBV6-8	few	15	NA	TRBJ2-7	TGTGCCAGCAGTTTTGGTCCAGACAGCCCCTACGAGCAGTACTTC	CASSFGPDSPYEQYF
TRBV5-1	NA	15	NA	TRBJ1-1	TGCGCCAGCAGCTTGTGGCAGGGGCTGAACACTGAAGCTTTCTTT	CASSLWQGLNTEAFF
TRBV7-6	NA	14	NA	TRBJ2-5	TGTGCCAGCAGCGAAAGGCCGGGTAAAGAGACCCAGTACTTC	CASSERPGKETQYF
TRBV25-1	NA	13	NA	TRBJ1-1	TGTGCCAGCAGCCTGGACAGGAACACTGAAGCTTTCTTT	CASSLDRNTEAFF
TRBV21-1	NA	15	NA	TRBJ1-2	TGTGCCAGCAGCCCTAGATTAAGGGACAGCTATGGCTACACCTTC	CASSPRLRDSYGYTF